This paragraph reports one TCR beta chain. Its antigen is currently unknown. Terminally differentiated effector memory CD45RA+ cells were left out of the naive CD8 fraction, which was CD45RO-negative and positively selected for CCR7. The data belong to a study of shared clonotypes between healthy human individuals. Study context: CD4 naive and memory got three plates each, CD8 naive two, CD8 memory one. Findings of the study overall: Richness estimates generally favored naive over memory subsets. Sorted-subset samples were not fully sequenced, rarefaction indicated.

Data came from immunoSEQ multiplex PCR; TCRdb stores just in-frame clones and leaves some out. The table has some 2 million clones, less than 95% seen once; the top ten hold 0.95% to 1.5%. The germline CDR1 and CDR2 sequences are SEHNR and FQNEAQ (reference sequence). The length of the CDR3 is 12 residues. V was cut by 6 bases and J by 2 bases, with 6 bases left in between. The chain links TRBV7-9 to TRBJ2-3; D remains ambiguous. The clonotype comes from a young man in good health. The sample comprised naive CD8+ T cells sorted from blood. The CDR3 bases are TGTGCCAGCAGTACCATCACAGATACGCAGTATTTT. Protein sequence: CASSTITDTQYF.